The 15 T cell receptor beta chains presented below share a single source sample, sequenced in a study of T cells in Graves' hyperthyroidism and ophthalmopathy. Amplification yielded TCR beta CDR3 regions, with RNA transcripts as the source. With the HTBI primer set, the TCR CDR3 went through a first round of RT-PCR. TCRdb passed the multiplex PCR reads through MiXCR, listing each CDR3 protein once. The table has some 300,000 distinct CDR3 sequences, less than 20% seen once. The sequenced material came from blood. All receptors derive from a man aged 50 or older with Graves' ophthalmopathy.

This clonotype was recorded a few times. This rearrangement joins TRBV2 to TRBJ2-6; 11 nucleotides match TRBD2. After removal of 8 bases from V and 0 bases from J, the junction contained 18 bases not matched to a gene. CDR3 length: 21 residues. CDR1 SNHLY and CDR2 FYNNEI come from the germline V gene. The CDR3: CASSPRPLTSGTSSGANVLTF. For the CDR3, the DNA is TGTGCCAGCTCACCACGACCCCTGACTAGCGGGACAAGCTCTGGGGCCAACGTCCTGACTTTC.

Ten or more counts support this clonotype. The rearrangement uses TRBV7-3 and TRBJ2-1; a possible D gene is TRBD2 (5 bases). Germline V lookup: CDR1 SGHTA, CDR2 FQGTGA. V dropped 1 base and J dropped 7 bases, with 14 bases sitting between them. This CDR3 contains 15 residues. This CDR3 is CASSLMSSRANEQFF. The CDR3 DNA sequence: TGTGCCAGCAGCTTAATGTCTAGCCGGGCTAATGAGCAGTTCTTC.

This clonotype occurred many times. This rearrangement joins TRBV5-1 to TRBJ2-3; 10 bases are shared with TRBD2. The germline V gene encodes CDR1 SGHRS and CDR2 YFSETQ. The V segment lost 0 bases and the J segment 0 bases; nucleotides outside the gene matches: 1. The length of the CDR3 is 16 residues. This CDR3 is CASSLATSGSTDTQYF. Here the CDR3 DNA reads TGCGCCAGCAGCTTGGCGACTAGCGGGAGCACAGATACGCAGTATTTT.

This clonotype was observed at least ten times. This sequence joins TRBV30 and TRBJ2-5; no clear D gene. This CDR3 is 11 amino acids long. The V and J ends lost 2 bases and 5 bases respectively, with 6 bases between them. Germline lookup yields CDR1 GTSNPN and CDR2 SVGIG (reference sequence). CDR3: CAWSNPETQYF. The CDR3 DNA is TGTGCCTGGAGTAACCCGGAGACCCAGTACTTC.

This clonotype was seen a handful of times. Written as DNA, the CDR3 is TGTGCCACCAGTGACCGAATACTCAGCACAGATACGCAGTATTTT. Translating gives CATSDRILSTDTQYF. The rearrangement uses TRBV24-1 and TRBJ2-3; no clear D gene. V lost 4 bases to trimming and J lost 0 bases, with 10 bases between them. This CDR3 spans 15 amino acids. CDR1 is KGHDR and CDR2 is SFDVKD in the germline V gene.

The chain has TRBV15 and TRBJ2-1; D is undetermined. V lost 4 bases, J lost 2 bases, and 12 bases lay in between. This CDR3 contains 15 residues. Germline-derived CDR1 and CDR2 are LNHNV and YYDKDF (reference sequence). CDR3 sequence reads: CATSTTSQPYNEQFF. DNA of the CDR3: TGTGCCACCAGCACTACAAGCCAACCCTACAATGAGCAGTTCTTC. The full variable domain, with the rest looked up from reference TRBV15 and TRBJ2-1, is DAMVIQNPRYQVTQFGKPVTLSCSQTLNHNVMYWYQQKSSQAPKLLFHYYDKDFNNEADTPDNFQSRRPNTSFCFLDIRSPGLGDTAMYLCATSTTSQPYNEQFFGPGTRLTVL.

This chain connects TRBV30 to TRBJ2-2, with D maybe TRBD2 (6 bases). Germline CDR1 and CDR2: GTSNPN and SVGIG (reference sequence). Between the trimmed V and J ends, which lost 2 bases and 1 base, there was a span of 11 bases. This CDR3 contains 15 residues. CDR3 sequence reads: CAWSRDWMNTGELFF. CDR3 in DNA: TGTGCCTGGAGTCGGGACTGGATGAACACCGGGGAGCTGTTTTTT. Looking up the rest from reference TRBV30 and TRBJ2-2 gives the full variable domain: SQTIHQWPATLVQPVGSPLSLECTVEGTSNPNLYWYRQAAGRGLQLLFYSVGIGQISSEVPQNLSASRPQDRQFILSSKKLLLSDSGFYLCAWSRDWMNTGELFFGEGSRLTVL.

The chain recombines TRBV6-1 with TRBJ2-1; D remains ambiguous. CDR1 and CDR2 (germline): MNHNS, SASEGT. Trimming shortened V by 6 bases and J by 10 bases, and 10 bases separated the two germline ends. The CDR3 has 11 amino acids. The CDR3 DNA reads TGTGCCAGCAGCCCCGGAGAAGAGCAGTTCTTC. It yields the protein CASSPGEEQFF.

The DNA of the CDR3 is TGTGCCAACAGAACAACTAATGAAAAACTGTTTTTT. Protein sequence: CANRTTNEKLFF. The V call is TRBV27, the J call TRBJ1-4, with D unresolved. The CDR3 loop spans 12 amino acids. Germline V gives CDR1 MNHEY, CDR2 SMNVEV (reference sequence). Trimming cost V 10 bases and J 0 bases, with 6 bases left between them.

The chain recombines TRBV2 with TRBJ2-5; D may be TRBD2 (5 bases). V gave up 7 bases and J gave up 5 bases, with 17 bases separating them. The germline V gene encodes CDR1 SNHLY and CDR2 FYNNEI. The CDR3 consists of 14 residues. The CDR3, as DNA: TGTGCCAGCACTGAGGAGGCGGGCGGGGAGACCCAGTACTTC. This sequence encodes CASTEEAGGETQYF.

This clonotype was counted at least ten times. CDR3: CASSSPPSTEQYF. The CDR3, as DNA: TGTGCCAGCAGCTCCCCCCCTAGTACCGAGCAGTACTTC. V gene TRBV11-2 combines with J gene TRBJ2-7; no clear D. The CDR3 extends over 13 amino acids. Germline values: CDR1 SGHAT, CDR2 FQNNGV. Trimming shortened V by 4 bases and J by 6 bases, and 13 bases separated the two germline ends.

This clonotype has a count of ten or more. The chain carries TRBV24-1 and TRBJ1-4; D call uncertain. Deletions cut 9 bases from V and 3 bases from J, with 13 bases between. Germline V gene data show CDR1 as KGHDR and CDR2 as SFDVKD. The CDR3 has 14 amino acids. CDR3 sequence (DNA): TGTGCCACCGCGTCGGGGTTGTCTAATGAAAAACTGTTTTTT. It codes for CATASGLSNEKLFF.

This clonotype was found many times. The J gene is TRBJ1-1, the V gene TRBV20-1; TRBD1 agrees at 8 bases. V dropped 6 bases and J dropped 1; count of bases not matched to a gene: 10. CDR3 length: 15 amino acids. Germline V gene lookup returns CDR1 DFQATT and CDR2 SNEGSKA (reference sequence). The CDR3 protein is CSAPVQGASNTEAFF. CDR3 bases: TGCAGTGCCCCAGTTCAGGGGGCGTCGAACACTGAAGCTTTCTTT.

This clonotype occurred a few times. The V gene is TRBV5-1, the J gene TRBJ2-3, with D uncertain. The CDR3 sequence is 16 residues long. Germline CDR1 reads SGHRS; CDR2 reads YFSETQ. V lost 1 base and J 0 bases, leaving 12 bases between the germline ends. CDR3 protein: CASSLSPSQSTDTQYF. The DNA for the CDR3 is TGCGCCAGCAGCTTGAGTCCCAGTCAGAGCACAGATACGCAGTATTTT. Full variable domain (missing parts from reference TRBV5-1 and TRBJ2-3): KAGVTQTPRYLIKTRGQQVTLSCSPISGHRSVSWYQQTPGQGLQFLFEYFSETQRNKGNFPGRFSGRQFSNSRSEMNVSTLELGDSALYLCASSLSPSQSTDTQYFGPGTRLTVL.

The gene calls are TRBV20-1 and TRBJ2-2; 8 bases are a match to TRBD2. With V trimmed by 6 bases and J by 0 bases, 6 bases remained unmatched. Germline loops: CDR1 DFQATT, CDR2 SNEGSKA (reference sequence). The CDR3 is 15 residues long. The CDR3 loop reads CSAQRLATNTGELFF. The CDR3 DNA is TGCAGTGCCCAAAGACTAGCGACGAACACCGGGGAGCTGTTTTTT.